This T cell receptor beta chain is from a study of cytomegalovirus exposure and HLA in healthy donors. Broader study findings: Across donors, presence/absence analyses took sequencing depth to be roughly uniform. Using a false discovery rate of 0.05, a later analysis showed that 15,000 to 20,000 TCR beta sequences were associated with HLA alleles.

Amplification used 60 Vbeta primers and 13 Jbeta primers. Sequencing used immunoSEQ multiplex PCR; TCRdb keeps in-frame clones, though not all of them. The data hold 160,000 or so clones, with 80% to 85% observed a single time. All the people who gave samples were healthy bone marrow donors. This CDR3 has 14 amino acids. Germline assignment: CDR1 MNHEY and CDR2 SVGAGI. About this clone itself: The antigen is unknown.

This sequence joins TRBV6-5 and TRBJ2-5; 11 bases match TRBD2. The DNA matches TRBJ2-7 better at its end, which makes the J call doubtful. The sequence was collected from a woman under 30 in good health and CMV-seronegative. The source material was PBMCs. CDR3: CASSYSGLAAEQYF. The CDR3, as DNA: TGTGCCAGCAGTTACTCGGGACTAGCGGCCGAGCAGTACTTC.